This T cell receptor beta chain was obtained from a study of blood T cell repertoires in COVID-19. Across the whole study: Sources were T cells, B-cell-depleted T cells, or PBMCs; the material itself was cDNA or gDNA.

Germline values: CDR1 MNHEY, CDR2 SVGAGI. V lost 2 bases and J 7 bases, leaving 14 bases between the germline ends. This CDR3 contains 14 residues. The assay was immunoSEQ multiplex PCR, and TCRdb's table has in-frame clones only and misses some. There are around 250,000 clones in the sample; around 85% occur only once, and 6.2% lies in the top ten. The sample holds one count of this clone. The specimen sequenced was peripheral blood. This clonotype was sampled from a man aged 55 to 70 with acute or convalescent COVID-19. V usage is TRBV6-5 and J usage is TRBJ1-1; D not certain. As DNA, the CDR3 is TGTGCCAGCAGTTACGACGGCCCCAGCGTTGAAGCTTTCTTT. Protein sequence: CASSYDGPSVEAFF.